This passage covers 23 T cell receptor beta chains from one sample sequenced in a study of T-cell reconstitution after alpha-beta-depleted transplantation in children. Preparation of the TCRbeta library used unique molecular identifiers. A single record per CDR3 protein comes from TCRdb applying MiXCR to the PCR reads. In the table there are some 130,000 distinct CDR3 sequences, roughly 10% of which are singletons. The material was PBMCs, mostly from graft donor cells, obtained 180 days after TCRalphabeta/CD19-depleted stem cell transplant. These receptors were obtained from a girl in the first two years of life who had a stem cell transplant for combined immunodeficiency, so the T cells may come from the graft donor.

This clonotype was recorded a few times. The chain employs TRBV18 and TRBJ1-1; 9 nucleotides align to TRBD1. This CDR3 has 16 amino acids. The V segment lost 6 bases and the J segment 0 bases; nucleotides outside the gene matches: 8. The germline CDR1 and CDR2 sequences are KGHSH and LQKENI. CDR3 amino acids: CASSLTGGEMNTEAFF. DNA of the CDR3: TGTGCCAGCTCTCTCACAGGGGGCGAGATGAACACTGAAGCTTTCTTT. The complete variable domain, with remaining parts taken from reference TRBV18 and TRBJ1-1, reads NAGVMQNPRHLVRRRGQEARLRCSPMKGHSHVYWYRQLPEEGLKFMVYLQKENIIDESGMPKERFSAEFPKEGPSILRIQQVVRGDSAAYFCASSLTGGEMNTEAFFGQGTRLTVV.

This clonotype was picked up many times. The chain employs TRBV10-3 and TRBJ2-2; D is unresolved. The ends were cut back, 5 bases at V and 5 bases at J, with 6 bases in the middle. Per the germline V gene, CDR1 is ENHRY and CDR2 is SYGVKD. The length of the CDR3 is 12 residues. CDR3 loop: CAISRKTGELFF. Written as DNA, the CDR3 is TGTGCCATCAGTAGAAAGACCGGGGAGCTGTTTTTT.

The chain recombines TRBV6-5 with TRBJ2-5; D ambiguous. The CDR3 consists of 14 residues. V dropped 0 bases and J dropped 4 bases, with 9 bases sitting between them. CDR1 and CDR2 (germline): MNHEY, SVGAGI. CDR3 sequence (DNA): TGTGCCAGCAGTTACTCGGTCAGCACAGAGACCCAGTACTTC. This translates into CASSYSVSTETQYF.

This clonotype has more than one count but fewer than ten. The gene calls are TRBV12-3 or TRBV12-4 and TRBJ1-5; no clear D. The CDR3 consists of 16 residues. V was cut by 6 bases and J by 0 bases, with 15 bases left in between. CDR3 coding DNA: TGTGCCAGCAGCCCGGTCCGCTCGTATAGCAATCAGCCCCAGCATTTT. Translating it yields CASSPVRSYSNQPQHF.

This chain's CDR3 is CASTPGRGPGNTIYF. The CDR3, as DNA: TGTGCCAGCACCCCGGGGAGGGGACCTGGAAACACCATATATTTT. V is TRBV6-5 and J is TRBJ1-3, with a tentative D call TRBD1 (5 bases). Germline CDR1 reads MNHEY; CDR2 reads SVGAGI. CDR3 size: 15 residues. V shed 7 bases and J shed 2 bases, with 15 bases lying between them.

This clonotype was seen only a few times. The rearrangement links TRBV12-3 or TRBV12-4 to TRBJ1-5; 7 nucleotides line up with TRBD1. The V segment lost 5 bases and the J segment 0 bases; nucleotides outside the gene matches: 13. There are 18 residues in the CDR3. The CDR3 sequence: CASSRHPGQFYSNQPQHF. CDR3 DNA sequence: TGTGCCAGCAGTCGACATCCGGGACAGTTCTATAGCAATCAGCCCCAGCATTTT.

J is TRBJ1-1 and V is TRBV12-3 or TRBV12-4; the D gene is possibly TRBD1 (5 bases). Trimming pared 6 bases from V and 1 base from J, leaving 12 bases between. The CDR3 covers 14 residues. As DNA, the CDR3 is TGTGCCAGCAGGGCAGGGATTGAGAACACTGAAGCTTTCTTT. Amino acids: CASRAGIENTEAFF.

The rearrangement uses TRBV5-7 and TRBJ2-2; TRBD1 matches 9 bases. TRBV5-7 is designated an ORF whose function remains uncertain. Losses at the gene ends were 4 bases for V and 0 bases for J; bases not matched to a gene: 4. This CDR3 contains 16 residues. DNA of the CDR3: TGTGCCAGCAGCCCCGGACAGGGGACGAACACCGGGGAGCTGTTTTTT. Its translation is CASSPGQGTNTGELFF.

The chain combines TRBV27 with TRBJ1-4, with D hard to call. V was cut by 6 bases and J by 6 bases, with 20 bases left in between. In germline, CDR1 is MNHEY, CDR2 SMNVEV (reference sequence). CDR3 length: 16 residues. The CDR3 protein is CASSYGGRQVDEKLFF. CDR3 sequence (DNA): TGTGCCAGCAGCTACGGAGGGAGGCAGGTAGATGAAAAACTGTTTTTT.

This clonotype turned up a few times. The chain employs TRBV12-3 or TRBV12-4 and TRBJ2-3; 7 bases align to TRBD1. After removal of 6 bases from V and 7 bases from J, the junction contained 4 bases not matched to a gene. This CDR3 spans 12 amino acids. CDR3 residues: CASSPQGNTQYF. The CDR3, as DNA: TGTGCCAGCAGCCCACAGGGGAATACGCAGTATTTT.

V gene TRBV12-3 or TRBV12-4 combines with J gene TRBJ2-2, with 10 bases identical to TRBD1. The CDR3 sequence is 13 residues long. The trim removed 6 bases at V and 7 bases at J, leaving 2 bases unmatched. This CDR3 is CASRRTGGGELFF. The CDR3 nucleotides read TGTGCCAGCAGGAGGACAGGGGGCGGGGAGCTGTTTTTT.

The rearrangement uses TRBV5-1 and TRBJ1-6; 10 positions agree with TRBD1. V trimming: 4 bases; J trimming: 8 bases; junction bases outside the gene matches: 9. CDR1 is SGHRS, CDR2 YFSETQ, per germline. The CDR3 extends over 16 amino acids. CDR3 sequence (DNA): TGCGCCAGCAGCCATCCCTCCGGGACAGGGGATTCACCCCTCCACTTT. As protein: CASSHPSGTGDSPLHF.

This clonotype was seen more than once but under ten times. The chain employs TRBV11-2 and TRBJ1-6; the D is unclear. The CDR3 is 14 residues long. Germline values: CDR1 SGHAT, CDR2 FQNNGV. The V end was cut by 4 bases, the J end by 10 bases, with 14 bases between. In DNA form, the CDR3 reads TGTGCCAGCAGCTCGGACCTTCGGGGATCACCCCTCCACTTT. This sequence encodes CASSSDLRGSPLHF.

This clonotype was seen many times. V gene TRBV28 combines with J gene TRBJ2-7, with unresolved D. The CDR3 sequence is 13 residues long. Between the trimmed V and J ends, which lost 5 bases and 2 bases, there was a span of 10 bases. Germline CDR1 and CDR2: MDHEN and SYDVKM. CDR3 nucleotides: TGTGCCAGCAGTAGACAAGCTACCTACGAGCAGTACTTC. Translation: CASSRQATYEQYF.

A single count supports this clonotype. This rearrangement joins TRBV5-1 to TRBJ1-1; D unresolved. This CDR3 comprises 16 residues. Germline CDR1 reads SGHRS; CDR2 reads YFSETQ. Trimming removed 7 bases from V and 2 bases from J, with 21 bases in between. In DNA, the CDR3 is TGCGCCAGCGGCCCGCACTTATACGGGCCCAACACTGAAGCTTTCTTT. Its translation is CASGPHLYGPNTEAFF.

This clonotype has just a few counts. The CDR3: CASSLRDRETGELFF. The CDR3 coding sequence is TGTGCCAGCAGCCTACGGGACAGGGAGACCGGGGAGCTGTTTTTT. The gene calls are TRBV21-1 and TRBJ2-2; the table's D call of TRBD1 was not tested on the DNA. TRBV21-1 is a documented pseudogene. This CDR3 has 15 amino acids.

The chain employs TRBV24-1 and TRBJ2-7; D perhaps matches TRBD1 (6 bases). The V end lost 9 bases, the J end lost 2 bases, and 22 bases lay between the germline ends. CDR1 is KGHDR and CDR2 is SFDVKD in the germline V gene. The CDR3 is 16 residues long. CDR3 amino acids: CATLPSGGCPTYEQYF. CDR3 nucleotides: TGTGCCACCCTCCCATCTGGGGGCTGCCCTACCTACGAGCAGTACTTC.

This clonotype was seen a handful of times. The chain joins TRBV11-2 to TRBJ2-1; TRBD2 is a possible D gene (5 bases). Germline lookup yields CDR1 SGHAT and CDR2 FQNNGV. The CDR3 is made up of 13 amino acids. V lost 3 bases and J lost 2, with 5 bases in between. This CDR3 is CASSFGTYNEQFF. CDR3 bases: TGTGCCAGCAGCTTCGGGACCTACAATGAGCAGTTCTTC.

This clonotype was counted at least ten times. V gene TRBV18 combines with J gene TRBJ2-5; D uncertain. This CDR3 spans 14 amino acids. Trimming removed 2 bases at V and 0 bases at J, with 7 bases between. Germline V gene sequence: CDR1 KGHSH, CDR2 LQKENI. Written as DNA, the CDR3 is TGTGCCAGCTCACCAGGCCCGAACCAAGAGACCCAGTACTTC. It translates to CASSPGPNQETQYF.

This clonotype appeared a few times. At one of its ends the junction is not consistent with the germline gene, which may arise from a read error. The CDR3 DNA is TGCGCCAGCAGCTTGCTTGGTAGACGGACGAACACCGGGGAGCTTTTTTTT. Protein product: CASSLLGRRTNTGELFF. The V and J genes are TRBV5-1 and TRBJ2-2, with D possibly matching TRBD2 (5 bases). CDR1 and CDR2 from the germline V gene are SGHRS and YFSETQ. The CDR3 consists of 17 residues.

This clonotype was detected only a few times. The gene calls are TRBV12-3 or TRBV12-4 and TRBJ1-2, with D hard to call. V gave up 7 bases and J gave up 1 base, with 10 bases separating them. CDR3 length: 13 amino acids. The CDR3 DNA sequence: TGTGCCAGCACCCCACAGCATAACTATGGCTACACCTTC. Encoded protein: CASTPQHNYGYTF.

The chain recombines TRBV30 with TRBJ2-6; a possible D gene is TRBD1 (5 bases). Germline CDR1 and CDR2: GTSNPN and SVGIG (reference sequence). The CDR3 length is 16 residues. With 2 bases removed from V and 0 bases from J, the gap between germline ends came to 11 bases. CDR3 protein: CAWSNTGISGANVLTF. The CDR3 DNA reads TGTGCCTGGAGTAACACAGGCATCTCTGGGGCCAACGTCCTGACTTTC.

This clonotype was recorded at least ten times. The V gene is TRBV20-1, the J gene TRBJ2-5; 9 bases match TRBD2. This CDR3 has 12 amino acids. With V trimmed by 3 bases and J by 4 bases, 0 bases remained unmatched. From germline, CDR1 is DFQATT and CDR2 SNEGSKA (reference sequence). CDR3 residues: CSASSGRETQYF. The CDR3, as DNA: TGCAGTGCTAGTAGCGGGAGAGAGACCCAGTACTTC.